The source of this T cell receptor (beta chain) is a study of beta chain features in type 1 diabetes. Whole-study context: Age, gender and cell yields were alike across patients and healthy donors. Regarding the study as a whole: Patients' naive, central memory and Treg TCRB repertoires seemed closer to one another than those of healthy donors. In all four CD4+ subsets, TCRB CDR3 length was significantly, moderately reduced in type 1 diabetes.

Sequenced material consisted of expressed TCRB transcripts (all of the isolated RNA was reverse transcribed). Naive, central memory and regulatory T cell samples came to a mean of roughly 4 million reads. Libraries were prepared by immunoSEQ multiplex PCR; TCRdb keeps only in-frame clonotypes and omits some of them. The sample consists of around 130,000 clones, approximately 10% of them appearing once. On this clone: Its antigen is undetermined.

Trimming cost V 7 bases and J 4 bases; bases outside gene matches: 5. Germline CDR1 is MDHEN and CDR2 is SYDVKM. This CDR3 spans 14 amino acids. This sequence originates from a man aged 25 to 40 with type 1 diabetes. The sequenced sample consisted of central memory CD4+ T cells from blood. This sequence joins TRBV28 and TRBJ1-5; 9 bases are shared with TRBD1. The CDR3 nucleotides read TGTGCCAGCAACACCGGGACAGGGAATCAGCCCCAGCATTTT. It yields the protein CASNTGTGNQPQHF.